Listed here is a single T cell receptor (beta chain). Antigen unknown. This CDR3 is 14 amino acids long. CDR1 is MNHEY and CDR2 is SVGEGT in the germline V gene. V gave up 6 bases and J gave up 8 bases; unmatched junction bases: 8. Sequencing was performed with immunoSEQ multiplex PCR; in TCRdb, only in-frame clones are kept and a portion is missing. The repertoire includes 70,000 or so clones, more than 65% of them detected once, and approximately 23% sits in the top ten. The data belong to a study of T cell responses to AZD1222 COVID-19 vaccine. Study-wide points: The breadth and depth of Spike-specific TCRs increased once two AZD1222 doses had been given.

V is TRBV6-2 or TRBV6-3 and J is TRBJ2-1; 9 bases agree with TRBD1. The receptor was isolated from an adult in good health. The sequencing used peripheral blood, collected on day 0 of MenACWY control vaccination. CDR3 amino acids: CASSPGQGWHEQFF. DNA of the CDR3: TGTGCCAGCAGCCCGGGACAGGGATGGCATGAGCAGTTCTTC.